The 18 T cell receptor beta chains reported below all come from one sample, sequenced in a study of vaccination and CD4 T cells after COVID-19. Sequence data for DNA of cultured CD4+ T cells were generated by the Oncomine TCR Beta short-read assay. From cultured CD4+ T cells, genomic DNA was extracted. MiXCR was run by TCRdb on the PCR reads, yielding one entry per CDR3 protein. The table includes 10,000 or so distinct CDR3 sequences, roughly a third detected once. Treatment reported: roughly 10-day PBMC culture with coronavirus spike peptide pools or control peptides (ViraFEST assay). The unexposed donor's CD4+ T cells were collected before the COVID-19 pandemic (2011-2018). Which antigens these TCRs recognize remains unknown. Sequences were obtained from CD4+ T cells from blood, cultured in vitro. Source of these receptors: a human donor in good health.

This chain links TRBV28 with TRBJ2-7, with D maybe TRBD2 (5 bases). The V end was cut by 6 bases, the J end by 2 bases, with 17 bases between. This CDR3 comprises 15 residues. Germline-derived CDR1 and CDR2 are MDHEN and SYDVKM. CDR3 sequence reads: CASSGVLANTYEQYF. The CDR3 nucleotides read TGTGCCAGCAGCGGGGTTTTAGCGAACACCTACGAGCAGTACTTC.

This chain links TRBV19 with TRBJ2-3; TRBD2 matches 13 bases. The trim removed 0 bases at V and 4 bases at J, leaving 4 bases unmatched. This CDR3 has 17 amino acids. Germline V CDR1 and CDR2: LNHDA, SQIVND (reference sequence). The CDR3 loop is CASSIDATSGRPDTQYF. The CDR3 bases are TGTGCCAGTAGTATAGATGCGACTAGCGGGAGGCCAGATACGCAGTATTTT.

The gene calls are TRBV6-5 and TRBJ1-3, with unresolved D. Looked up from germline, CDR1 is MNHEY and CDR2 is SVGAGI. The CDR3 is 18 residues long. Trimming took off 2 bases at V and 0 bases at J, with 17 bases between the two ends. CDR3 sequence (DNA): TGTGCCAGCAGTTACAGTGCTGAGGGTATGTCCTCTGGAAACACCATATATTTT. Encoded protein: CASSYSAEGMSSGNTIYF.

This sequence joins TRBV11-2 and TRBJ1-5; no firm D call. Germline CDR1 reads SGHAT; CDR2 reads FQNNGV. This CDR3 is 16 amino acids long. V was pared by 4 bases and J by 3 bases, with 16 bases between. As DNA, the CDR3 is TGTGCCAGCAGCTCTGGAGGGCCCCTACTCAATCAGCCCCAGCATTTT. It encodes CASSSGGPLLNQPQHF.

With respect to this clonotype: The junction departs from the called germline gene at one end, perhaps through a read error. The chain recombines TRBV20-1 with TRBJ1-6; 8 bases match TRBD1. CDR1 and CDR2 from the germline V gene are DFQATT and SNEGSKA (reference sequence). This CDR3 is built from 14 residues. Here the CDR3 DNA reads TGCAGTACTAGCAGGGGGCAAGGAAATTCACCCCTCCACTTT. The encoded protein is CSTSRGQGNSPLHF.

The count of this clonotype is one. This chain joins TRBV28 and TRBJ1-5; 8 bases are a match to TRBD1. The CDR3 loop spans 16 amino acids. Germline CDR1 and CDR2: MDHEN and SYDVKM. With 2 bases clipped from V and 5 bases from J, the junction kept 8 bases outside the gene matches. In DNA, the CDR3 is TGTGCCAGCAGTTTAATTCGGCAGGGGGCCCATCAGCCCCAGCATTTT. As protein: CASSLIRQGAHQPQHF.

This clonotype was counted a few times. CDR3 residues: CASSPGASEVYGYTF. The CDR3 DNA sequence: TGTGCCAGCAGCCCTGGGGCCAGTGAAGTCTATGGCTACACCTTC. V gene TRBV5-3 combines with J gene TRBJ1-2, with D possibly matching TRBD1 (5 bases). TRBV5-3 is marked as an open reading frame, function uncertain. The CDR3 sequence is 15 residues long. V was pared by 8 bases and J by 4 bases, with 21 bases between.

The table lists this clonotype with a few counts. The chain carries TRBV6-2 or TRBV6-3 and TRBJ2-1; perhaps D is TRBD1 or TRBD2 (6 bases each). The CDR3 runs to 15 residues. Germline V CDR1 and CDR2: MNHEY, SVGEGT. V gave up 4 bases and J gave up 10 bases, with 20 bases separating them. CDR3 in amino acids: CASSFSGQGSGEQFF. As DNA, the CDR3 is TGTGCCAGCAGTTTTAGCGGCCAGGGGTCAGGAGAGCAGTTCTTC.

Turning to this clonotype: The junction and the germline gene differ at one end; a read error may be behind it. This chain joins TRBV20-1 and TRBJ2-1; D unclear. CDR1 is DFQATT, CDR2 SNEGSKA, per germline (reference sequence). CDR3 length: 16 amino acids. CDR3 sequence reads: CSASGFDGRSYNEQSF. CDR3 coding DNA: TGCAGTGCTAGTGGGTTCGATGGCCGCTCCTACAATGAGCAGTCCTTC.

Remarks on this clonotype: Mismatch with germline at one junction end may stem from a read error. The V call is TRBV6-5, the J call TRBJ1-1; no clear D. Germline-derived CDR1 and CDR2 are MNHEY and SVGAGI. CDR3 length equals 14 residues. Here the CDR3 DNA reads TGTGCCAGCAGTTACGCCCTTGCAGGCACTGAAGCTCTCTTT. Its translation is CASSYALAGTEALF.

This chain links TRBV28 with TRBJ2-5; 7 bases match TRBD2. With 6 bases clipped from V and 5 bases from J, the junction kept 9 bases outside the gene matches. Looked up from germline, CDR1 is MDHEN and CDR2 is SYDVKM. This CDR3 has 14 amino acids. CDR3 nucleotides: TGTGCCAGCAGCCCACAACTAGCGCGCGAGACCCAGTACTTC. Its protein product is CASSPQLARETQYF.

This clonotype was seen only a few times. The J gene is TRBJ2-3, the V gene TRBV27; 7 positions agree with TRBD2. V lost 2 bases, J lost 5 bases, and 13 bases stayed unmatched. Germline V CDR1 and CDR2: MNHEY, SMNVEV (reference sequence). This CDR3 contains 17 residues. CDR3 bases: TGTGCCAGCAGTTTAGGAACCGGGGGGTCAGCGGGAGATACGCAGTATTTT. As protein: CASSLGTGGSAGDTQYF.

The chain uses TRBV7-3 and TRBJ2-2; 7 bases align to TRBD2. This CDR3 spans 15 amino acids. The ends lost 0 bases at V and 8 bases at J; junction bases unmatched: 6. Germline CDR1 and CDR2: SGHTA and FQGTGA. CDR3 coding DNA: TGTGCCAGCAGCTTAACCCCCACGGGAGGTGGGGAGCTGTTTTTT. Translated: CASSLTPTGGGELFF.

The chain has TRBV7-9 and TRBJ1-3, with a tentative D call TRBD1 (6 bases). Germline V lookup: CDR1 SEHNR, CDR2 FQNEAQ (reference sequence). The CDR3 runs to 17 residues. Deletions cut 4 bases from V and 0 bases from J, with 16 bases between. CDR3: CASSWPRGAASGNTIYF. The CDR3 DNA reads TGTGCCAGCAGCTGGCCTCGGGGGGCTGCCTCTGGAAACACCATATATTTT.

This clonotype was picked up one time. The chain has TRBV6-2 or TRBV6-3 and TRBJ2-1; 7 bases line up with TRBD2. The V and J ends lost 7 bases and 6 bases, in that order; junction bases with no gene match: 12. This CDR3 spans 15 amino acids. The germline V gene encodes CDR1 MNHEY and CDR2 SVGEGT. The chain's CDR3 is CASTLGSGRANEQFF. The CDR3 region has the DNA TGTGCCAGCACCCTAGGTTCGGGGAGGGCCAATGAGCAGTTCTTC.

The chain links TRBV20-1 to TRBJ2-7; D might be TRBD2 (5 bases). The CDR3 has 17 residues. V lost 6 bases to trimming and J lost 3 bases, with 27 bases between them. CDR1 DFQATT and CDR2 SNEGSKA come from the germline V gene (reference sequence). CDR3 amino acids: CSAGRVARTRSGYEQYF. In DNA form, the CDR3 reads TGCAGTGCCGGCCGTGTGGCCCGGACTCGGTCAGGCTACGAGCAGTACTTC.

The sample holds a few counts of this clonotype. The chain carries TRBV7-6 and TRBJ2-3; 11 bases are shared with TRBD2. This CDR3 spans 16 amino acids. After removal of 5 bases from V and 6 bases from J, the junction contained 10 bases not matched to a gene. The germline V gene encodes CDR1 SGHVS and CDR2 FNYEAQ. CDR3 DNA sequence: TGTGCCAGCAGCCTTTCACTAGCGGGAGCGGTCGATACGCAGTATTTT. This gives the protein CASSLSLAGAVDTQYF.

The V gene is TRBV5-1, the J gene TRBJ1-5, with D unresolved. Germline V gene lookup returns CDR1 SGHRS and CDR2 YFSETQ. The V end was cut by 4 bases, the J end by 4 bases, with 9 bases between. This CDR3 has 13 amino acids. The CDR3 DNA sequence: TGCGCCAGCAGCCCAGGACTGAATCAGCCCCAGCATTTT. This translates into CASSPGLNQPQHF. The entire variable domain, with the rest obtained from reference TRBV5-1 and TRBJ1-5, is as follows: KAGVTQTPRYLIKTRGQQVTLSCSPISGHRSVSWYQQTPGQGLQFLFEYFSETQRNKGNFPGRFSGRQFSNSRSEMNVSTLELGDSALYLCASSPGLNQPQHFGDGTRLSIL.